This paragraph reports one T cell receptor (beta chain). Its specificity is unknown. Extracted from the samples, RNA was reverse transcribed into cDNA to serve as the sequencing template. Sequencing was performed with immunoSEQ multiplex PCR; in TCRdb, only in-frame clones are kept and a portion is missing. Of 150,000 to 200,000 clones listed, 50% to 65% were seen once; the top ten hold roughly a tenth. Treatment specified: oral pan-JAK inhibitor, 5-10 mg twice daily. The sample originates from a study of CD8+ T cells in alopecia areata. Whole-study context: Treated patients were scored for severity by percent of scalp affected.

Whole-study results and caveats: Resident alphabeta T cells of normal skin are also sequenced in scalp samples.

This receptor was taken from a human donor with alopecia areata. Source: CD8+ T cells sorted from blood, taken at week 24, from a patient treated with tofacitinib.

The CDR3 coding sequence is TGTGCCAGTAGTATTCTGATGAGCGGGGGGGCTGAAGAGACCCAGTACTTC. This gives the protein CASSILMSGGAEETQYF. This sequence joins TRBV19 and TRBJ2-5; 10 nucleotides agree with TRBD2. This CDR3 is built from 17 residues. Per germline, CDR1 LNHDA and CDR2 SQIVND (reference sequence). Trimming removed 3 bases from V and 3 bases from J; junction bases left unmatched: 10.